The 28 T cell receptor beta chains reported below all come from one sample, sequenced in a study of blood T cell repertoires in COVID-19. Assay used: immunoSEQ multiplex PCR; TCRdb lists only in-frame clones, some missing. The profile covers about 100,000 clones, with about 84% appearing a single time and 9.5% to 15% taken by the ten largest. Sequenced material: peripheral blood. These receptors all come from a human donor in a cohort sampled during active COVID-19.

V gene TRBV6-2 or TRBV6-3 combines with J gene TRBJ1-1; 9 bases match TRBD1. This CDR3 comprises 15 residues. V lost 2 bases and J lost 5; bases outside the gene matches: 6. The germline CDR1 and CDR2 sequences are MNHEY and SVGEGT. The CDR3 DNA sequence: TGTGCCAGCAGTTACCGCGCGACAGGGGGGACTGAAGCTTTCTTT. This encodes CASSYRATGGTEAFF.

The rearrangement links TRBV2 to TRBJ1-2; D is uncertain. This CDR3 is built from 14 residues. CDR1 and CDR2 (germline): SNHLY, FYNNEI. The V and J ends lost 0 bases and 13 bases respectively, with 18 bases between them. CDR3 nucleotides: TGTGCCAGCAGTGAAGCCCCGGGGTTGAAAGATTGCACCTTC. It translates to CASSEAPGLKDCTF. Together with reference TRBV2 and TRBJ1-2, the CDR3 gives the full variable domain: EPEVTQTPSHQVTQMGQEVILRCVPISNHLYFYWYRQILGQKVEFLVSFYNNEISEKSEIFDDQFSVERPDGSNFTLKIRSTKLEDSAMYFCASSEAPGLKDCTFGSGTRLTVV.

Here the CDR3 DNA reads TGTGCCAGCAGAGTTGCTAGCGGGTCCTACGAGCAGTACTTC. Protein sequence: CASRVASGSYEQYF. The chain couples TRBV6-5 to TRBJ2-7, with 8 positions matching TRBD2. This CDR3 spans 14 amino acids. Germline values: CDR1 MNHEY, CDR2 SVGAGI. The junction had 5 bases not matched to a gene; V was cut back by 6 bases and J by 1 base.

This rearrangement joins TRBV5-1 to TRBJ2-7; 9 bases agree with TRBD1. Looked up from germline, CDR1 is SGHRS and CDR2 is YFSETQ. The CDR3 consists of 16 residues. The trim removed 4 bases at V and 5 bases at J, leaving 13 bases unmatched. The CDR3 loop reads CASSELPGQGINEQYF. Here the CDR3 DNA reads TGCGCCAGCAGCGAACTACCGGGACAGGGAATCAACGAGCAGTACTTC.

The chain links TRBV18 to TRBJ2-1, with 8 bases that match TRBD2. The J segment lost 7 bases and the V segment lost 4 bases, leaving 6 bases of the junction unmatched. The CDR3 has 14 residues. Germline V gene lookup returns CDR1 KGHSH and CDR2 LQKENI. CDR3 sequence (DNA): TGTGCCAGCTCACGAGAACTAGCGGCAAATGAGCAGTTCTTC. Encoded protein: CASSRELAANEQFF.

The chain couples TRBV7-2 to TRBJ2-7; TRBD1 matches at 7 bases. The CDR3 runs 15 residues. Germline lookup yields CDR1 SGHTA and CDR2 FQGNSA. V lost 2 bases and J lost 0; bases outside the gene matches: 4. The CDR3 here is CASSLQGESSYEQYF. CDR3 nucleotides: TGTGCCAGCAGCTTACAGGGGGAGAGCTCCTACGAGCAGTACTTC.

The chain employs TRBV19 and TRBJ2-6; 7 nucleotides align to TRBD1. CDR1 is LNHDA, CDR2 SQIVND, per germline (reference sequence). Trimming cost V 5 bases and J 0 bases; bases outside gene matches: 10. This CDR3 is built from 18 residues. DNA of the CDR3: TGTGCCAGTAGTCCTTGGGGGACAGACTACTCTGGGGCCAACGTCCTGACTTTC. Amino acid sequence: CASSPWGTDYSGANVLTF.

The chain employs TRBV7-2 and TRBJ1-1; 8 bases line up with TRBD1. The V segment lost 6 bases and the J segment 5 bases; nucleotides outside the gene matches: 8. The CDR3 spans 14 residues. Germline V gene lookup returns CDR1 SGHTA and CDR2 FQGNSA. Here the CDR3 DNA reads TGTGCCAGCAGAACCAATACAGGGGGAACTGAAGCTTTCTTT. As protein: CASRTNTGGTEAFF.

The J gene is TRBJ1-2, the V gene TRBV7-2; a weak D match, TRBD1 (5 bases). The CDR3 contains 15 residues. CDR1 SGHTA and CDR2 FQGNSA come from the germline V gene. Trimming stripped 5 bases from V and 4 bases from J, with 17 bases between. The CDR3 bases are TGTGCCAGCAGCCCCACAGGTCCCCAAGGCTATGGCTACACCTTC. Translating it yields CASSPTGPQGYGYTF. Filled out from reference TRBV7-2 and TRBJ1-2, the complete variable domain reads GAGVSQSPSNKVTEKGKDVELRCDPISGHTALYWYRQSLGQGLEFLIYFQGNSAPDKSGLPSDRFSAERTGGSVSTLTIQRTQQEDSAVYLCASSPTGPQGYGYTFGSGTRLTVV.

J is TRBJ2-1 and V is TRBV11-2; maybe TRBD2 (5 bases). The CDR3 is 14 residues long. CDR1 SGHAT and CDR2 FQNNGV come from the germline V gene. The V gene lost 3 bases and the J gene lost 10 bases, with 16 bases spanning the gap. The CDR3 nucleotides are TGTGCCAGCAGCTTGGGGTTCGCCGGGGTAGAGCAGTTCTTC. It yields the protein CASSLGFAGVEQFF.

The genes are TRBV5-1 and TRBJ1-2; 8 bases are a match to TRBD1. Germline V lookup: CDR1 SGHRS, CDR2 YFSETQ. V was pared by 0 bases and J by 4 bases, with 14 bases of the junction left unmatched. The CDR3 has 18 residues. CDR3 nucleotide sequence: TGCGCCAGCAGCTTGGGGATGGGGGACAGGACGATTCCCTATGGCTACACCTTC. It is translated as CASSLGMGDRTIPYGYTF.

V is TRBV7-2 and J is TRBJ2-1; TRBD2 is a possible D gene (7 bases). CDR1 SGHTA and CDR2 FQGNSA come from the germline V gene. The length of the CDR3 is 16 residues. Trimming stripped 2 bases from V and 2 bases from J, with 13 bases between. The CDR3 sequence is CASSLQGGGTYNEQFF. In nucleotides, the CDR3 is TGTGCCAGCAGCTTACAAGGGGGGGGCACCTACAATGAGCAGTTCTTC.

This rearrangement joins TRBV5-6 to TRBJ1-3; D is possibly TRBD1 (5 bases). V was cut by 5 bases and J by 5 bases, with 17 bases left in between. Germline lookup yields CDR1 SGHDT and CDR2 YYEEEE. The CDR3 is 15 amino acids. The CDR3 sequence is CASRRRGQDRNTIYF. In DNA form, the CDR3 reads TGTGCCAGCAGACGGCGGGGCCAGGACCGAAACACCATATATTTT.

The gene calls are TRBV19 and TRBJ1-6; 7 bases are a match to TRBD1. The CDR3 totals 16 residues. CDR1 LNHDA and CDR2 SQIVND come from the germline V gene (reference sequence). Trimming removed 4 bases from V and 9 bases from J; junction bases left unmatched: 12. The CDR3 loop reads CASSTLDRSSGSPLHF. CDR3 DNA: TGTGCCAGTAGTACATTGGACAGGAGCTCAGGTTCACCCCTCCACTTT.

The chain joins TRBV10-2 to TRBJ2-7; 7 bases line up with TRBD1. Trimming took 8 bases from V and 2 from J; bases not matched to a gene: 15. Germline loops: CDR1 WSHSY, CDR2 SAAADI. The length of the CDR3 is 16 residues. The CDR3 protein is CASQIIGTVTAYEQYF. The CDR3 DNA sequence: TGCGCCAGCCAGATAATAGGGACAGTCACGGCCTACGAGCAGTACTTC.

This clone was recorded a few times. The chain uses TRBV11-2 and TRBJ2-7; 8 bases agree with TRBD1. Germline V gene lookup returns CDR1 SGHAT and CDR2 FQNNGV. The CDR3 covers 14 residues. The V and J ends lost 5 bases and 3 bases, in that order; junction bases with no gene match: 6. DNA of the CDR3: TGTGCCAGCAGCCCCGGACAGGGTGGCTACGAGCAGTACTTC. Residues: CASSPGQGGYEQYF.

This clone was observed once. This chain uses TRBV5-1 with TRBJ2-7; a possible D gene is TRBD2 (5 bases). V lost 1 base and J lost 3, with 11 bases in between. Germline V CDR1 and CDR2: SGHRS, YFSETQ. There are 14 residues in the CDR3. CDR3 sequence reads: CASSLQAELYEQYF. CDR3 nucleotide sequence: TGCGCCAGCAGCTTGCAAGCGGAGCTCTACGAGCAGTACTTC.

The chain is built from TRBV7-8 and TRBJ2-7, with 7 positions matching TRBD1. Losses at the gene ends were 1 base for V and 6 bases for J; bases not matched to a gene: 6. The CDR3 has 14 residues. Germline loops: CDR1 SGHVS, CDR2 FQNEAQ. In DNA form, the CDR3 reads TGTGCCAGCAGCTTAGAACAGGGGAGCTTCGAGCAGTACTTC. This gives the protein CASSLEQGSFEQYF.

The J gene is TRBJ1-5, the V gene TRBV19, with a tentative D call TRBD1 (5 bases). Per germline, CDR1 LNHDA and CDR2 SQIVND (reference sequence). The CDR3 is 12 residues long. V was cut by 5 bases and J by 7 bases, with 9 bases left in between. The CDR3 spells CASSPRGQPQHF. The CDR3 DNA follows: TGTGCCAGTAGTCCGCGGGGGCAGCCCCAGCATTTT.

At least ten counts were recorded for this clone. The chain uses TRBV19 and TRBJ1-1; D remains unclear. CDR1 is LNHDA and CDR2 is SQIVND in the germline V gene (reference sequence). The CDR3 has 15 residues. V lost 3 bases and J 4 bases, leaving 15 bases between the germline ends. The chain's CDR3 is CASSISGRLSTEAFF. The CDR3 region has the DNA TGTGCCAGTAGTATTAGTGGGAGGTTAAGCACTGAAGCTTTCTTT.

The chain links TRBV27 to TRBJ2-1; 11 bases agree with TRBD2. Germline CDR1 is MNHEY and CDR2 is SMNVEV (reference sequence). The CDR3 totals 16 residues. The V and J ends lost 0 bases and 3 bases, in that order; junction bases with no gene match: 1. CDR3 in amino acids: CASSLSGLADYNEQFF. In DNA, the CDR3 is TGTGCCAGCAGTTTATCGGGACTAGCGGACTACAATGAGCAGTTCTTC.

The chain carries TRBV6-5 and TRBJ1-1; D gene ambiguous. CDR3 size: 13 residues. Per the germline V gene, CDR1 is MNHEY and CDR2 is SVGAGI. V was trimmed by 5 bases and J by 1 base, leaving 8 bases between them. The chain's CDR3 is CASSPRENTEAFF. The DNA of the CDR3 is TGTGCCAGCAGTCCTCGGGAGAACACTGAAGCTTTCTTT.

The chain joins TRBV11-2 to TRBJ2-7; 7 nucleotides line up with TRBD1. Germline V CDR1 and CDR2: SGHAT, FQNNGV. This CDR3 spans 15 amino acids. Trimming cost V 5 bases and J 3 bases; bases outside gene matches: 10. This CDR3 reads CASSQRQGLNYEQYF. The DNA for the CDR3 is TGTGCCAGCAGCCAAAGACAGGGCCTCAACTACGAGCAGTACTTC.

Here the CDR3 reads CASSEGRPANYGYTF. In DNA, the CDR3 is TGTGCCAGCAGTGAAGGCCGACCAGCGAACTATGGCTACACCTTC. V usage is TRBV6-1 and J usage is TRBJ1-2, with D hard to call. V shed 1 base and J shed 2 bases, with 11 bases lying between them. The CDR3 contains 15 residues. Germline V gene sequence: CDR1 MNHNS, CDR2 SASEGT.

The chain employs TRBV5-4 and TRBJ2-7; D is possibly TRBD2 (6 bases). V gave up 4 bases and J gave up 0 bases, with 8 bases separating them. Germline V gives CDR1 SGHNT, CDR2 YYREEE (reference sequence). This CDR3 region has 13 residues. The CDR3 nucleotides read TGTGCCAGCAGCAGGGACTTCTCCTACGAGCAGTACTTC. This gives the protein CASSRDFSYEQYF.

CDR3 sequence reads: CASSPNPGTGGYGYTF. CDR3 DNA: TGCGCCAGCAGCCCCAATCCCGGGACAGGGGGCTATGGCTACACCTTC. V and J are TRBV5-1 and TRBJ1-2, with TRBD1 matching 11 bases. The germline CDR1 and CDR2 sequences are SGHRS and YFSETQ. The trim removed 4 bases at V and 4 bases at J, leaving 9 bases unmatched. This CDR3 has 16 amino acids.

The chain recombines TRBV5-1 with TRBJ2-7, with 7 bases matching TRBD1. Germline CDR1 reads SGHRS; CDR2 reads YFSETQ. Unmatched junction bases numbered 10, after V lost 4 bases and J lost 0 bases. This CDR3 has 16 amino acids. The CDR3 DNA reads as TGCGCCAGCAGCCGGACGGTGGGACAGCCCTCCTACGAGCAGTACTTC. Translated, it gives CASSRTVGQPSYEQYF.

V usage is TRBV27 and J usage is TRBJ1-1; a possible D gene is TRBD1 (6 bases). The germline CDR1 and CDR2 sequences are MNHEY and SMNVEV (reference sequence). The germline V and J ends were trimmed by 5 bases and 1 base, with 8 bases remaining between them. This CDR3 comprises 13 residues. For the CDR3, the DNA is TGTGCCAGCAGTCCGGGACAGAACACTGAAGCTTTCTTT. Its protein is CASSPGQNTEAFF.